The entry that follows covers one T cell receptor (beta chain) sequence. Its antigen is currently not known. The data stem from a study of cytomegalovirus exposure and HLA in healthy donors (dated by TCRdb to about 2017). General notes on the study: In an earlier analysis of approximately 500 of the donors, 250 to 300 Gb of sequence data and 117 million unique TCR beta sequences from about 190 million T cells were reported. An early release covering some 640 HLA-typed donors comprised about 300 gigabases of sequencing data and roughly 85 million unique TCR sequences. The genetic ancestry cluster associated with self-reported Caucasian donors included roughly four fifths of the roughly 360 genotyped donors. The study was designed to test whether signatures of past pathogen exposure could be identified by cataloging public T cell receptors. The study profiled the T cell repertoires of 500 to 800 subjects by immunosequencing and related them to cytomegalovirus serostatus. A separate validation cohort of approximately 130 different subjects was used in addition to the roughly 620-subject first cohort. The study combined high-throughput TCR immunosequencing, statistical association of individual TCRs with disease status, and machine learning to predict cytomegalovirus infection status. A later analysis re-examined previously published TCR beta repertoires from about 670 donors and added high-resolution HLA genotyping to investigate patterns of TCR occurrence. Rather than using new phenotypic data, the later analysis identified candidate immune exposures from TCR beta sequences and from how often those sequences occurred across donors. In an earlier analysis of a few hundred of the donors, high-throughput TCR beta sequencing was used to judge whether each TCR beta V gene segment behaved as functional or pseudogenic. Donor age, sex, ethnicity and CMV serostatus were compiled together with the repertoire data. A later genetic analysis used genome-wide SNP genotypes for about 55% of the 666 donors, treating that subset as a discovery cohort. All discovery cohort repertoires had been generated on a single sequencing platform. HLA typing covered class I and class II loci at four-digit resolution. The number of typed donors differed by locus: about 620-640 for A, B, C, DRB1 and DQB1; some 500 for DQA1; approximately 600 for DPA1; and about 450 for DPB1. Four or five DR-DQ haplotypes were treated as single units for association and clustering because of strong linkage in the cohort. Among a few hundred genotyped donors of the cohort, an average of approximately 240,000 unique TCR beta nucleotide sequences were sequenced per donor, 15% to 20% of them non-productive.

Summary of the overall study and its limitations: At a false discovery rate of 0.05, a later analysis linked 15,000 to 20,000 TCR beta sequences to specific HLA alleles. For the cohort, immune exposure information was limited to CMV serostatus. Broadly in line with IMGT annotations, most TCR beta V segments showed up in productive rearrangements about 90% or about 30% of the time in an earlier analysis of some 590 of the donors. In this cohort, only TCR beta chains were sequenced, and detectable features were limited by the absence of alpha or paired-chain data. A group of highly shared sequence variants was considered likely to be a technical artifact of the sequencing pipeline. A later genetic analysis reported fewer N-insertions in productive TCRs among donors in an Asian-associated ancestry cluster than the roughly 670-donor mean. In vitro tests confirmed that three of the cytomegalovirus-associated TCR beta chains recognize cytomegalovirus antigens. The classifier was reported to diagnose cytomegalovirus status with high specificity and sensitivity in both the original and validation cohorts. Because counts were too low, about 18 rarely observed V segments, including chromosome 9 orphons, were left out of the earlier analysis of roughly 600 of the donors. Strong co-occurrence of HLA alleles, especially DR and DQ, made assigning TCR associations to individual alleles difficult. Correlated functional status among segregating V segments might reflect linkage disequilibrium, but an unknown experimental factor could not be ruled out. In a later genetic analysis, a missense DCLRE1C variant was associated with V-gene and J-gene trimming of TCR beta chains, and the association was replicated in an independent cohort. A later analysis found that TCR association rates varied across HLA loci, with DRB1 alleles showing the most associated TCRs and HLA-C alleles the fewest. According to the authors, the approach could potentially be generalized to other disease states and immunological phenotypes. A further reported finding was that TCR beta sequences accurately predicted the HLA-A and HLA-B alleles for most subjects in the first cohort. A later analysis found that most CMV-associated TCR beta chains appeared HLA-restricted, with HLA associations seemingly driven largely by CMV exposure. Some IMGT-functional V segments, including TRBV6-2 and TRBV6-3, could not be distinguished by the 87-base-pair reads and were therefore excluded. In a later analysis, HLA-associated TCR beta chains were found to be more clonally expanded and to have lower generation probabilities than equally common non-associated chains. Roughly uniform sequencing depth across donors was assumed in presence/absence analyses, although this assumption may not hold. A total of about 150 TCR beta chains were listed by the study as associated with cytomegalovirus. In a later analysis, several top co-occurrence clusters were reported to appear linked to parvovirus B19, influenza, CMV and Epstein-Barr virus. Because HLA typing was unavailable for some donors at each locus, only the typed subset was used in association tests. Across donors, most TCR sequences were observed very rarely, whereas some public TCRs were present in many individuals.

The cohort was made up of 650 to 700 healthy bone marrow donors. All cohort members were sampled while nominally healthy, although unrecorded immune exposures were likely present. The donor tested CMV seropositive, placing the donor among the 289 seropositive members of the cohort. A peripheral blood sample was collected from each donor, and TCR beta sequencing was performed on peripheral blood mononuclear cells. Genomic DNA extraction from the blood cell samples was performed with the Qiagen DNeasy Blood Extraction Kit. Library prep was done by the immunoSEQ multiplex PCR assay. For the multiplex PCR, a mixture combining 60 forward primers for TCR Vbeta segments and 13 reverse primers for TCR Jbeta segments was used. A multiplex PCR assay on genomic DNA amplified the CDR3 region of rearranged TCR beta genes. Amplified TCR beta libraries were sequenced as 87-base-pair reads on the Illumina HiSeq System. Turning to the authors' computational methods: A later analysis tallied around 87 million unique TCR beta chains across the 666 repertoires, and 10 million to 11 million of those chains were shared by two or more donors. Raw reads were error-corrected and collapsed into unique sequences with a nearest-neighbor algorithm that merged closely related sequences to remove PCR and sequencing errors. To assign V, D and J gene segments, CDR3 sequences were aligned to IMGT reference sequences. For a sequence to be retained, at least a six-nucleotide match to both a V gene segment and a J gene segment was required. A rearrangement counted as productive if the CDR3 had no stop codons and remained in frame with V and J, and every other rearrangement counted as non-productive. Following IMGT convention, CDR3 was defined as the stretch from the second conserved V-encoded cysteine to the conserved J-encoded phenylalanine. The earlier analysis of roughly 590 of the donors excluded sequences that lacked an unambiguous match to a single V gene segment. An earlier analysis of about 600 of the donors called V segments functional above 56.7% productive rearrangements and segregating when the between-donor standard deviation exceeded 5%. A statistical classification framework was built to diagnose cytomegalovirus status from the catalog of TCR beta chain sequences. V and J gene assignment, in a later analysis, came from comparing TCR nucleotide sequences with IMGT/GENE-DB human TR gene sequences. In a later analysis, CDR3 sequences and most-parsimonious VDJ recombination scenarios were assigned using the TCRdist pipeline. In a later analysis, every TCR beta chain was defined by the combination of its CDR3 amino acid sequence and its V-gene family, and reads without a unique V-gene family were dropped. As a way to deal with suspected cross-contamination and a sequencing artifact, a later analysis dropped roughly 620 nucleotide sequences that were highly shared and had low generation probability. For each public chain, a later analysis derived a clonal expansion index from normalized ranks of inferred template counts within each repertoire. In a later analysis, generation probabilities were computed with a VDJ recombination model fitted to out-of-frame rearrangements, and the resulting probabilities were checked against IGoR. In a later analysis, hypergeometric tests were used to score TCR-TCR, TCR-HLA and TCR-CMV co-occurrence, with a repertoire-size bias correction applied to TCR pairs. False discovery rates were estimated in a later analysis by permuting HLA or CMV assignments 20 times. In a later analysis, co-occurring TCRs were grouped using DBSCAN, and TCRdist sequence similarity was added for clustering within HLA-allele-positive subsets. Repertoires with fewer than 30,000 or more than 120,000 public chains, plus five repertoires with anomalous nucleotide sharing, were excluded from co-occurrence clustering. In TCRdb, the immuneACCESS table is reduced to in-frame sequences with V and J assigned. These tables do not hold every clone; where another copy was compared, an unresolved V gene accounts for under half, and the others remain unexplained. V and J calls and clone size follow that table, whereas D and trimming were derived from the DNA. The table of this sample itemizes approximately 58,000 clones. The ten biggest clones cover approximately 5.6% of the sample.

From its cysteine to its phenylalanine, the CDR3 spans 15 amino acids. The entry retains the CDR3 DNA only, 45 bases that are in frame from base 1. Relative to germline, V is missing 1 base and J is missing 6 bases, with 8 bases of the junction outside any gene match. The germline V gene (reference sequence) supplies CDR1 SEHNR and CDR2 FQNEAQ. The chain couples TRBV7-9 to TRBJ1-2, with 7 middle bases fitting TRBD1. This TCR was recovered from a man aged 25 to 45 in good health and CMV-seropositive. The sample consisted of PBMCs. CDR3 loop: CASSLELGTGDGYTF. The bases are TGTGCCAGCAGCTTAGAGCTGGGTACAGGGGATGGCTACACCTTC.